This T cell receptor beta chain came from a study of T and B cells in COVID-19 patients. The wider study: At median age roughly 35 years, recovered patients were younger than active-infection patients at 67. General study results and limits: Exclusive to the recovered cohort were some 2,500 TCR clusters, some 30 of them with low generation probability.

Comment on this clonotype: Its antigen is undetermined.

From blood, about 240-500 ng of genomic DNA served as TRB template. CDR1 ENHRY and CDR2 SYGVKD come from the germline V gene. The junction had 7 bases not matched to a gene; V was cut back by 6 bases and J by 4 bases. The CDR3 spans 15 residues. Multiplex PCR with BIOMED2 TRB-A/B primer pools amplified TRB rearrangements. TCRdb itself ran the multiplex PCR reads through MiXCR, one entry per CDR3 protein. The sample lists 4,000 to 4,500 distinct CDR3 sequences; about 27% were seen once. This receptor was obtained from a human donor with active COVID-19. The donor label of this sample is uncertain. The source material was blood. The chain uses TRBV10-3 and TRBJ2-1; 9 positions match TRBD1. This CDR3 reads CAIRRGQGRYNEQFF. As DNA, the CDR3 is TGTGCCATCAGGCGGGGACAGGGAAGGTACAATGAGCAGTTCTTC.